This entry lists 2 T cell receptor beta chains sequenced from one sample in a study of blood T cell repertoires in COVID-19. TCRdb's table, derived via immunoSEQ multiplex PCR, lists solely in-frame clones and lacks some. The table records 95,000 to 150,000 clones, 82% of them present only once. The sequenced sample consisted of peripheral blood. The receptors were sampled from a woman in her 70s with acute or convalescent COVID-19.

The genes are TRBV18 and TRBJ1-2, with a weak D call TRBD1 (6 bases). V lost 3 bases and J 3 bases, leaving 8 bases between the germline ends. From germline, CDR1 is KGHSH and CDR2 LQKENI. The length of the CDR3 is 13 residues. The DNA for the CDR3 is TGTGCCAGCTCACCGGACAGCTACTATGGCTACACCTTC. Protein: CASSPDSYYGYTF.

V usage is TRBV24-1 and J usage is TRBJ2-1, with 8 nucleotides matching TRBD1. The CDR3 extends over 16 amino acids. Germline V CDR1 and CDR2: KGHDR, SFDVKD. With V trimmed by 5 bases and J by 9 bases, 14 bases remained unmatched. CDR3 sequence reads: CATSASDRGMMGEQFF. CDR3 in DNA: TGTGCCACCAGTGCATCCGACAGGGGAATGATGGGTGAGCAGTTCTTC.